These 9 T cell receptor beta chains were sequenced from one sample in a study of blood T cells in healthy people across ages (dated by TCRdb to the mid-2010s). Library creation used 5' RACE. The sequencer listed for this sample is Illumina HiSeq 2500. A second PCR of roughly 7 to 11 cycles was run with a J-beta primer mix and a sample-barcoded 5' primer. Clones were called with MiXCR by TCRdb after fastp trimmed the public reads at Q25, and only in-frame beta chains were retained. CDR3 protein duplicates are merged, each entry listing the most common genes and DNA. The sample table shows roughly 1,800,000 distinct CDR3 sequences, and just under 50% are seen once. Approximately 2.1% of the sample belongs to the ten largest clones. Source material: blood. Every receptor here comes from a woman in her forties in good health.

This clonotype showed up just a few times. J is TRBJ1-2 and V is TRBV28, with a weak D call TRBD1 (6 bases). Trimming removed 1 base from V and 7 bases from J, with 10 bases in between. Germline-derived CDR1 and CDR2 are MDHEN and SYDVKM. The CDR3 is 13 amino acids. The CDR3 region is CASSLSTGIGYTF. CDR3 nucleotide sequence: TGTGCCAGCAGTTTATCCACAGGGATTGGCTACACCTTC.

The chain joins TRBV5-1 to TRBJ1-5; D possibly corresponds to TRBD1 (5 bases). The CDR3 totals 15 residues. Deletions cut 3 bases from V and 4 bases from J, with 14 bases between. CDR1 and CDR2 from the germline V gene are SGHRS and YFSETQ. The CDR3 protein is CASSYEGTANQPQHF. Here the CDR3 DNA reads TGCGCCAGCAGCTATGAGGGGACGGCTAATCAGCCCCAGCATTTT.

On this clonotype: A much larger clone is a single base away; this may be a read error. The V and J genes are TRBV29-1 and TRBJ2-1; D might be TRBD1 (5 bases). Germline values: CDR1 SQVTM, CDR2 ANQGSEA. V was pared by 2 bases and J by 5 bases, with 10 bases between. This CDR3 spans 13 amino acids. The CDR3 nucleotides are TGCAGCGTTGAACCCCAGGGCCACAATGAGCAGTTCTTC. This sequence encodes CSVEPQGHNEQFF.

This clonotype was picked up a small number of times. The CDR3 DNA is TGTGCCAGCAGCGCCGACCCACTCTACGAGCAGTACTTC. Its translation: CASSADPLYEQYF. The gene calls are TRBV7-2 and TRBJ2-7; D unresolved. With 5 bases removed from V and 3 bases from J, the gap between germline ends came to 11 bases. Germline V lookup: CDR1 SGHTA, CDR2 FQGNSA. The CDR3 covers 13 residues.

V gene TRBV3-1 combines with J gene TRBJ2-7, with D uncertain. Per the germline V gene, CDR1 is LGHDT and CDR2 is YNNKEL (reference sequence). The length of the CDR3 is 16 residues. The V and J ends lost 4 bases and 2 bases respectively, with 18 bases between them. CDR3: CASSPALIGDTYEQYF. Written as DNA, the CDR3 is TGTGCCAGCAGCCCGGCCTTAATTGGGGATACCTACGAGCAGTACTTC.

The rearrangement links TRBV7-8 to TRBJ2-3, with 8 bases matching TRBD2. Looked up from germline, CDR1 is SGHVS and CDR2 is FQNEAQ. Trimming took 2 bases from V and 2 from J; bases not matched to a gene: 6. The CDR3 extends over 16 amino acids. DNA of the CDR3: TGTGCCAGCAGCTTATCGGTGCGGGGGGTCACAGATACGCAGTATTTT. It is translated as CASSLSVRGVTDTQYF.

This clonotype showed up just a few times. The V and J genes are TRBV28 and TRBJ1-6; maybe TRBD1 (5 bases). Between the trimmed V and J ends, which lost 5 bases and 6 bases, there was a span of 14 bases. In germline, CDR1 is MDHEN, CDR2 SYDVKM. The CDR3 is made up of 15 amino acids. DNA for the CDR3: TGTGCCAGCAGTCCTCCTTGGGGGGTTAATTCACCCCTCCACTTT. Its protein product is CASSPPWGVNSPLHF.

J is TRBJ1-6 and V is TRBV7-8; D ambiguous. V lost 9 bases to trimming and J lost 8 bases, with 17 bases between them. The CDR3 runs 14 residues. Germline V CDR1 and CDR2: SGHVS, FQNEAQ. DNA for the CDR3: TGTGCCAGTAATACTAGGGTATTGGATTCACCCCTCCACTTT. This translates into CASNTRVLDSPLHF. Full variable domain (missing parts from reference TRBV7-8 and TRBJ1-6): GAGVSQSPRYKVAKRGQDVALRCDPISGHVSLFWYQQALGQGPEFLTYFQNEAQLDKSGLPSDRFFAERPEGSVSTLKIQRTQQEDSAVYLCASNTRVLDSPLHFGNGTRLTVT.

The chain has TRBV4-1 and TRBJ1-5; D unclear. Germline CDR1 is MGHRA and CDR2 is YSYEKL. V lost 1 base, J lost 5 bases, and 12 bases lay in between. CDR3 length: 15 amino acids. Here the CDR3 DNA reads TGCGCCAGCAGCCAAGGAGTGCGGGTTGATCAGCCCCAGCATTTT. It translates to CASSQGVRVDQPQHF.